The 5 T cell receptor beta chains below were found in one sample sequenced in a study of blood T cells in healthy people across ages. Sample-barcoded 5' priming and a J-beta primer mix drove a second PCR of 7 to 11 cycles. From the 5' RACE reads, TCRdb called clonotypes with MiXCR, one entry per CDR3 protein. The table includes around 600,000 distinct CDR3 sequences, 40% to 50% detected once. The specimen was blood. Receptors were obtained from a man older than 75 in good health.

Only a few counts were recorded for this clonotype. This sequence joins TRBV4-3 and TRBJ2-5; 15 bases align to TRBD2. This CDR3 region has 23 residues. Germline CDR1 and CDR2: LGHNA and YSLEER. V shed 0 bases, J shed 5 bases, and the junction held 22 bases outside the gene matches. CDR3 amino acids: CASSQDLKWGDPGLAGGRETQYF. In DNA form, the CDR3 reads TGCGCCAGCAGCCAAGATCTAAAATGGGGAGACCCGGGACTAGCGGGAGGTCGCGAGACCCAGTACTTC.

This chain uses TRBV29-1 with TRBJ2-7; D might be TRBD1 or TRBD2, each matching 5 bases. Germline CDR1 is SQVTM and CDR2 is ANQGSEA. V was shortened by 6 bases and J by 2 bases, with 17 bases between the two germline ends. The CDR3 has 14 residues. CDR3 coding DNA: TGCAGCGTGGGGGAGAGGCAGGTGGCCTACGAGCAGTACTTC. This gives the protein CSVGERQVAYEQYF.

This rearrangement joins TRBV20-1 to TRBJ2-1; D is perhaps TRBD1 (6 bases). Germline V lookup: CDR1 DFQATT, CDR2 SNEGSKA (reference sequence). The CDR3 has 13 amino acids. V was clipped by 1 base and J by 4 bases, with 8 bases between them. The CDR3 region has the DNA TGCAGTGCTAGAGGAACAGGGTACAATGAGCAGTTCTTC. Protein: CSARGTGYNEQFF.

The chain links TRBV20-1 to TRBJ2-5; no clear D gene. The CDR3 spans 13 residues. The germline V gene encodes CDR1 DFQATT and CDR2 SNEGSKA (reference sequence). V was clipped by 0 bases and J by 4 bases, with 9 bases between them. CDR3 DNA sequence: TGCAGTGCTAGAGATAGGGTCCCAGAGACCCAGTACTTC. Protein: CSARDRVPETQYF.

CDR3 residues: CASCTGGMDTQYF. The DNA of the CDR3 is TGTGCCAGCTGTACAGGGGGCATGGATACGCAGTATTTT. The chain has TRBV28 and TRBJ2-3; 9 bases match TRBD1. V was pared by 8 bases and J by 6 bases, with 6 bases of the junction left unmatched. From germline, CDR1 is MDHEN and CDR2 SYDVKM. The CDR3 extends over 13 amino acids.